The T cell receptor beta chain under discussion was sequenced for a study of early stage breast cancer tumors. On the study more broadly: Among some 12 ER+/PR+/HER2- tumors, eight were ductal, four lobular. Roughly 10-fold was the mean read coverage per sample.

About this clone itself: Its antigen is not known.

The study, taken as a whole, reports: Compared with adjacent normal breast, tumors showed around 2.5-fold denser, more clonal T cells.

Clones were sequenced by immunoSEQ multiplex PCR, and TCRdb holds only the in-frame ones, with some missing. Among around 41,000 clones, around 72% were seen once, and the ten largest hold 6.5% to 9%. The CDR3 runs 11 residues. Trimming removed 1 base from V and 15 bases from J, with 10 bases in between. Germline V gene lookup returns CDR1 MGHDK and CDR2 SYGVNS. This chain joins TRBV25-1 and TRBJ2-1; D uncertain. This TCR derives from a person aged 50-59 years with breast cancer. Sequencing was carried out using blood. The CDR3 nucleotides read TGTGCCAGCAGTGAATTGAGGTTACTGTTCTTC. Translating gives CASSELRLLFF.